Listed below are T cell receptor beta chains from one sample, sequenced in a study of T cells in Graves' hyperthyroidism and ophthalmopathy. TCRdb reprocessed the multiplex PCR reads with MiXCR, giving one entry per CDR3 protein. Of more than 300,000 distinct CDR3 sequences in the sample, around 14% were seen once. The specimen was blood. Receptors were obtained from a woman aged 55-75 years with Graves' hyperthyroidism. Both conserved end residues are part of each CDR3. Each record gives: D gene, clone size, J gene, CDR3 length, V gene, CDR3 protein, CDR3 DNA. A D gene is named only where the DNA matches it firmly. For some rows the clone size is stated as once, few or many, or as a class when expanded; others skip it.

d_call: TRBD2; clone_size: many; j_call: TRBJ2-7; cdr3_length: 12; v_call: TRBV3-1; cdr3_aa: CASSRDYGEQYF; cdr3_nt: TGTGCCAGCAGCCGGGACTACGGCGAGCAGTACTTC
d_call: .; clone_size: many; j_call: TRBJ2-1; cdr3_length: 14; v_call: TRBV2; cdr3_aa: CASVTGEDYNEQFF; cdr3_nt: TGTGCCAGCGTTACAGGGGAGGACTACAATGAGCAGTTCTTC
d_call: .; clone_size: .; j_call: TRBJ2-7; cdr3_length: 13; v_call: TRBV6-2/TRBV6-3; cdr3_aa: CASSYSTTYEQYF; cdr3_nt: TGTGCCAGCAGTTACTCGACTACCTACGAGCAGTACTTC
d_call: .; clone_size: many; j_call: TRBJ1-5; cdr3_length: 13; v_call: TRBV12-3/TRBV12-4; cdr3_aa: CASSLQHNQPQHF; cdr3_nt: TGTGCCAGCAGTTTACAGCACAATCAGCCCCAGCATTTT
d_call: .; clone_size: many; j_call: TRBJ1-3; cdr3_length: 14; v_call: TRBV6-1; cdr3_aa: CASSPGKAGNTIYF; cdr3_nt: TGTGCCAGCTCCCCGGGGAAGGCGGGAAACACCATATATTTT
d_call: .; clone_size: .; j_call: TRBJ2-7; cdr3_length: 12; v_call: TRBV11-3; cdr3_aa: CASSLASLEQYF; cdr3_nt: TGTGCCAGCAGCTTGGCTTCCCTCGAGCAGTACTTC
d_call: .; clone_size: many; j_call: TRBJ2-7; cdr3_length: 16; v_call: TRBV12-3/TRBV12-4; cdr3_aa: CASSPRGARSSYEQYF; cdr3_nt: TGTGCCAGCAGTCCCAGAGGAGCCCGAAGTTCCTACGAGCAGTACTTC
d_call: TRBD2; clone_size: many; j_call: TRBJ2-3; cdr3_length: 15; v_call: TRBV9; cdr3_aa: CASSISGLVGDTQYF; cdr3_nt: TGTGCCAGCAGTATCTCGGGACTAGTTGGCGATACGCAGTATTTT
d_call: .; clone_size: few; j_call: TRBJ2-3; cdr3_length: 14; v_call: TRBV6-2/TRBV6-3; cdr3_aa: CASTPPGSRRTQYF; cdr3_nt: TGTGCCAGCACCCCCCCCGGGAGTCGGCGTACGCAGTATTTT
d_call: TRBD2; clone_size: .; j_call: TRBJ2-1; cdr3_length: 15; v_call: TRBV11-2; cdr3_aa: CASSRPGTSSNEQFF; cdr3_nt: TGTGCCAGCAGCCGTCCCGGGACTAGCTCAAATGAGCAGTTCTTC
d_call: .; clone_size: few; j_call: TRBJ1-5; cdr3_length: 15; v_call: TRBV6-1; cdr3_aa: CASSEAVGANQPQHF; cdr3_nt: TGTGCCAGCAGTGAAGCAGTGGGGGCCAATCAGCCCCAGCATTTT
d_call: TRBD1; clone_size: few; j_call: TRBJ2-7; cdr3_length: 16; v_call: TRBV5-1; cdr3_aa: CASSWGLVTGTYEQYF; cdr3_nt: TGCGCCAGCAGCTGGGGGCTTGTGACAGGGACCTACGAGCAGTACTTC
d_call: .; clone_size: .; j_call: TRBJ2-1; cdr3_length: 14; v_call: TRBV18; cdr3_aa: CASSPGGTWGEQFF; cdr3_nt: TGTGCCAGCTCACCGGGCGGGACTTGGGGTGAGCAGTTCTTC
d_call: .; clone_size: many; j_call: TRBJ2-1; cdr3_length: 15; v_call: TRBV7-9; cdr3_aa: CASSLAGGPDNEQFF; cdr3_nt: TGTGCCAGCAGCTTAGCCGGAGGGCCTGACAATGAGCAGTTCTTC